These 21 T cell receptor beta chains originate from one sample sequenced in a study of shared clonotypes between healthy human individuals. Sequenced by immunoSEQ multiplex PCR; TCRdb stores in-frame clones only, minus some. The sample contains around 2.5 million clones, 93% of which appear only once. Sequencing was carried out using naive CD4+ T cells from PBMCs. Subset indicated: CD45RA+ positively selected. These receptors all stem from a man aged 18 to 29 in good health. Some clones in this sample may be carry-over from other donors' samples.

V gene TRBV5-4 combines with J gene TRBJ1-6; 7 bases match TRBD1. This CDR3 region has 15 residues. In germline, CDR1 is SGHNT, CDR2 YYREEE (reference sequence). V lost 5 bases and J lost 5; bases outside the gene matches: 7. In DNA, the CDR3 is TGTGCCAGCAGAGACAGGGTCTCTGATAATTCACCCCTCCACTTT. It codes for CASRDRVSDNSPLHF. Based on the CDR3 plus reference TRBV5-4 and TRBJ1-6, the full variable domain is ETGVTQSPTHLIKTRGQQVTLRCSSQSGHNTVSWYQQALGQGPQFIFQYYREEENGRGNFPPRFSGLQFPNYSSELNVNALELDDSALYLCASRDRVSDNSPLHFGNGTRLTVT.

With respect to this clone: Different DNA sequences within this sample yield the same CDR3. The chain uses TRBV28 and TRBJ2-3, with D unclear. The length of the CDR3 is 12 residues. CDR1 MDHEN and CDR2 SYDVKM come from the germline V gene. Deletions cut 1 base from V and 6 bases from J, with 5 bases between. CDR3 protein: CASSLFPDTQYF. CDR3 sequence (DNA): TGTGCCAGCAGTTTATTCCCCGATACGCAGTATTTT.

The rearrangement uses TRBV10-1 and TRBJ1-1; tentative D call: TRBD1 (5 bases). Trimming shortened V by 2 bases and J by 4 bases, and 20 bases separated the two germline ends. The germline V gene encodes CDR1 WNHNN and CDR2 SYGVQD (reference sequence). This CDR3 is built from 17 residues. Written as DNA, the CDR3 is TGCGCCAGCAGTGAGCCGAAAAACCGGGGGAGGGTCACTGAAGCTTTCTTT. Protein sequence: CASSEPKNRGRVTEAFF.

V is TRBV4-2 and J is TRBJ2-3, with D possibly TRBD2 on 6 matching bases. CDR3 length: 18 residues. Germline CDR1 is LGHNA and CDR2 is YNFKEQ. V was cut by 0 bases and J by 2 bases, with 18 bases left in between. CDR3: CASSQDRKVAGTTDTQYF. As DNA, the CDR3 is TGTGCCAGCAGCCAAGATCGGAAGGTTGCGGGAACCACAGATACGCAGTATTTT.

The chain has TRBV4-1 and TRBJ2-1; D is undetermined. This CDR3 is 16 amino acids long. The germline V gene has CDR1 MGHRA and CDR2 YSYEKL. V was clipped by 6 bases and J by 8 bases, with 23 bases between them. CDR3 amino acids: CASSPVPGSSSDEQFF. For the CDR3, the DNA is TGCGCCAGCAGTCCTGTCCCTGGGTCTAGTTCCGATGAGCAGTTCTTC.

Comment on this clone: At the DNA level, this CDR3 is encoded by other sequences in the same sample as well. The genes are TRBV20-1 and TRBJ1-2, with D uncertain. Trimming removed 1 base from V and 4 bases from J, with 4 bases in between. Germline V gives CDR1 DFQATT, CDR2 SNEGSKA (reference sequence). The length of the CDR3 is 11 residues. Written as DNA, the CDR3 is TGCAGTGCTAGAGGGTCCTATGGCTACACCTTC. Protein sequence: CSARGSYGYTF.

The J gene is TRBJ2-3, the V gene TRBV27, with D perhaps assigned TRBD1 or TRBD2 (6 bases each). V lost 1 base, J lost 4 bases, and 15 bases lay in between. Germline V gene data show CDR1 as MNHEY and CDR2 as SMNVEV (reference sequence). CDR3 length equals 16 residues. The CDR3 DNA follows: TGTGCCAGCAGTTTATTAGGTAGGGGGGCGGCAGATACGCAGTATTTT. It translates to CASSLLGRGAADTQYF.

The rearrangement links TRBV6-1 to TRBJ2-3, with D perhaps matching TRBD1 or TRBD2 (5 bases each). V lost 3 bases, J lost 2 bases, and 12 bases lay in between. The CDR3 length is 15 residues. Germline CDR1 MNHNS, CDR2 SASEGT. CDR3 DNA: TGTGCCAGCAGTGATCCCGAGGGGACCACAGATACGCAGTATTTT. This sequence encodes CASSDPEGTTDTQYF.

The CDR3 is CASSTGTVNEKLFF. The CDR3 bases are TGCGCCAGCAGCACCGGGACAGTGAATGAAAAACTGTTTTTT. The chain joins TRBV10-1 to TRBJ1-4, with TRBD1 identical over 7 bases. Germline V gene data show CDR1 as WNHNN and CDR2 as SYGVQD (reference sequence). The CDR3 extends over 14 amino acids. The junction had 6 bases not matched to a gene; V was cut back by 6 bases and J by 5 bases.

V gene TRBV6-1 combines with J gene TRBJ1-5; TRBD1 might be the D (5 bases). This CDR3 region has 13 residues. Trimming removed 4 bases at V and 3 bases at J, with 7 bases between. Germline CDR1 is MNHNS and CDR2 is SASEGT. The CDR3 reads CASSGGVNQPQHF. DNA of the CDR3: TGTGCCAGCAGTGGGGGGGTCAATCAGCCCCAGCATTTT.

This clone was counted once. J is TRBJ2-1 and V is TRBV14, with 15 bases matching TRBD2. Germline V gene lookup returns CDR1 SGHDN and CDR2 FVKESK. The CDR3 runs to 19 residues. V was pared by 2 bases and J by 5 bases, with 10 bases of the junction left unmatched. CDR3 residues: CASSQLIGLAGGRDNEQFF. CDR3 DNA sequence: TGTGCCAGCAGCCAACTCATTGGACTAGCGGGAGGGCGGGACAATGAGCAGTTCTTC.

The table lists this clone with a count of one. CDR3 sequence: CASSDRGQGVTEAFF. The DNA for the CDR3 is TGTGCCAGCAGTGACAGGGGGCAAGGGGTCACTGAAGCTTTCTTT. This chain uses TRBV6-1 with TRBJ1-1; 8 bases match TRBD1. CDR1 is MNHNS and CDR2 is SASEGT in the germline V gene. This CDR3 has 15 residues. The V and J ends lost 3 bases and 4 bases, in that order; junction bases with no gene match: 7.

This clone was found once. J is TRBJ2-3 and V is TRBV7-7; D is undetermined. Germline V CDR1 and CDR2: SSHAT, FNYEAQ (reference sequence). V was pared by 4 bases and J by 0 bases, with 11 bases between. This CDR3 is built from 15 residues. As DNA, the CDR3 is TGTGCCAGCAGCTCGTCGGGTGGGAGCACAGATACGCAGTATTTT. This codes for CASSSSGGSTDTQYF.

The chain couples TRBV9 to TRBJ2-1; D not resolved. CDR1 and CDR2 (germline): SGDLS, YYNGEE. Trimming left V 0 bases short and J 10 bases short, with 5 bases between. The CDR3 loop spans 11 amino acids. In nucleotides, the CDR3 is TGTGCCAGCAGCGTAGTAGGGGAGCAGTTCTTC. Translation gives CASSVVGEQFF.

This clone was counted once. The genes are TRBV28 and TRBJ1-4, with unresolved D. Germline V lookup: CDR1 MDHEN, CDR2 SYDVKM. This CDR3 is 16 amino acids long. The ends were cut back, 7 bases at V and 6 bases at J, with 21 bases in the middle. CDR3 sequence: CASTRGGRGGYEKLFF. DNA of the CDR3: TGTGCCAGCACCCGGGGAGGCCGCGGCGGGTATGAAAAACTGTTTTTT.

The chain carries TRBV5-1 and TRBJ2-5; the D gene is possibly TRBD2 (5 bases). The J call may be wrong; the DNA end is better matched by TRBJ2-7. Per the germline V gene, CDR1 is SGHRS and CDR2 is YFSETQ. The CDR3 is made up of 14 amino acids. The CDR3 spells CASQRVVGIYEQYF. In DNA, the CDR3 is TGCGCCAGCCAGAGGGTGGTAGGGATATACGAGCAGTACTTC.

V gene TRBV6-4 combines with J gene TRBJ2-1; D may be TRBD2 (6 bases). Trimming took off 0 bases at V and 8 bases at J, with 11 bases between the two ends. In germline, CDR1 is MRHNA, CDR2 SNTAGT. This CDR3 spans 14 amino acids. The CDR3 here is CASSDSILAHEQFF. CDR3 nucleotides: TGTGCCAGCAGTGACTCCATACTAGCCCATGAGCAGTTCTTC.

The chain couples TRBV5-4 to TRBJ1-2, with D possibly matching TRBD1 (5 bases). V was shortened by 0 bases and J by 2 bases, with 11 bases between the two germline ends. Looked up from germline, CDR1 is SGHNT and CDR2 is YYREEE (reference sequence). CDR3 size: 15 residues. The CDR3 loop reads CASSLGVKGNYGYTF. The CDR3 DNA follows: TGTGCCAGCAGCTTGGGGGTAAAGGGGAACTATGGCTACACCTTC. Supplemented by reference TRBV5-4 and TRBJ1-2, the full variable domain reads ETGVTQSPTHLIKTRGQQVTLRCSSQSGHNTVSWYQQALGQGPQFIFQYYREEENGRGNFPPRFSGLQFPNYSSELNVNALELDDSALYLCASSLGVKGNYGYTFGSGTRLTVV.

The chain joins TRBV9 to TRBJ2-2; D perhaps matches TRBD1 (6 bases). Trimming cost V 2 bases and J 7 bases, with 18 bases left between them. The CDR3 loop spans 16 amino acids. Germline V gene lookup returns CDR1 SGDLS and CDR2 YYNGEE. Here the CDR3 reads CASSVFSQGTHGELFF. The CDR3 DNA reads as TGTGCCAGCAGCGTCTTCTCCCAGGGGACCCACGGGGAGCTGTTTTTT.

V and J are TRBV5-6 and TRBJ1-2; D possibly corresponds to TRBD1 (6 bases). Trimming pared 2 bases from V and 4 bases from J, leaving 18 bases between. The length of the CDR3 is 16 residues. CDR1 and CDR2 (germline): SGHDT, YYEEEE. The CDR3 coding sequence is TGTGCCAGCAGCTTTAGGAAAATCAGGGGAGGCTATGGCTACACCTTC. Amino acid sequence: CASSFRKIRGGYGYTF.

CDR3: CASSLDWQGMGYTEAFF. CDR3 coding DNA: TGTGCCAGCAGCTTAGATTGGCAGGGGATGGGGTACACTGAAGCTTTCTTT. The genes are TRBV11-2 and TRBJ1-1; weak D call: TRBD1 (6 bases). The germline V and J ends were trimmed by 0 bases and 3 bases, with 17 bases remaining between them. This CDR3 contains 17 residues. The V gene's germline CDR1 is SGHAT and CDR2 FQNNGV.